What follows is one T cell receptor beta chain and its context. This CDR3 is built from 17 residues. J lost 8 bases, V lost 6 bases, and 14 bases had no gene match. CDR1 is SEHNR and CDR2 is FQNEAQ in the germline V gene (reference sequence). The sample originates from a study of blood T cell repertoires in COVID-19. Study at large: The samples span acute and convalescent COVID-19 from the United States, Italy and Spain. T cells, B-cell-depleted T cells, or PBMCs supplied cDNA or gDNA.

Authors' data handling: Reference gene primer amplification gave estimated nucleated cell counts. The method was immunoSEQ multiplex PCR; TCRdb's version includes in-frame clones alone and lacks a portion of them. V and J calls and clone size are those listed in that table; D and trimming were worked out from the DNA. This table has over 100,000 clones, over 75% appearing once. The chain recombines TRBV7-9 with TRBJ2-1; 12 bases are shared with TRBD1. This receptor was identified in a woman aged 70 to 79 with acute or convalescent COVID-19. Sequenced material: peripheral blood. The CDR3 loop is CASSWDRGRGFFDEQFF. Here the CDR3 DNA reads TGTGCCAGCAGTTGGGACAGGGGGCGCGGTTTCTTTGATGAGCAGTTCTTC.